A selection of T cell receptor beta chains follows, all from one sample in a study of control samples from healthy donors and cancer patients. Using immunoSEQ multiplex PCR, the repertoire was profiled, and TCRdb retains in-frame clones only, with some absent. The sample has approximately 100,000 clones; 85% to 90% are singletons. Input material: blood. The receptors stem from a woman aged 50 to 60 in good health. CDR3s include the opening cysteine and the closing phenylalanine or tryptophan. The D gene is left open where the match is weak. Clone size, where shown, is once, few, many, or a class for clones that have expanded.

j_call d_call v_call clone_size cdr3_nt cdr3_aa
TRBJ2-3 TRBD2 TRBV3-1/TRBV3-2 . TGTGCCAGCAGCCTTCTAGCGGGGGGGCCCGGGGATACGCAGTATTTT CASSLLAGGPGDTQYF
TRBJ2-1 . TRBV23-1 . TGCGCCAGCAGTCATCCCCATGGGCCGTCGAGCTCCTACAATGAGCAGTTCTTC CASSHPHGPSSSYNEQFF
TRBJ2-7 TRBD2 TRBV11-1 . TGTGCCAGCGGACCTTGGAGCGGGGGGAATTCCTACGAGCAGTACTTC CASGPWSGGNSYEQYF
TRBJ2-5 . TRBV9 . TGTGCCAGCAGCCACTTACAGTTTGAGGACCGAGAGACCCAGTACTTC CASSHLQFEDRETQYF
TRBJ2-3 . TRBV15 . TGTGCCACCAGCAGAGATAGAGGCTACACAGATACGCAGTATTTT CATSRDRGYTDTQYF
TRBJ1-2 TRBD1 TRBV19 . TGTGCCAGTACTCGCCCGGGGACAGCTAACTATGGCTACACCTTC CASTRPGTANYGYTF
TRBJ2-2 . TRBV30 . TGTGCCTGGAGTTCTCCCCGACTGTTCCGGGAGCTGTTTTTT CAWSSPRLFRELFF
TRBJ2-3 . TRBV19 . TGTGCCAGTAGTACGCAGGGTCCGGATACGCAGTATTTT CASSTQGPDTQYF
TRBJ2-3 . TRBV7-3 . TGTGCCAGCAGCCAATTGACTGGGGCCACAGATACGCAGTATTTT CASSQLTGATDTQYF
TRBJ2-5 . TRBV20-1 . TGCAGTGCTAGTGTTCCGGGACCCGAGACCCAGTACTTC CSASVPGPETQYF
TRBJ1-1 . TRBV5-5 . TGTGCCAGCAGCTTACCTGGATTAAATCCCGACACTGAAGCTTTCTTT CASSLPGLNPDTEAFF
TRBJ1-6 . TRBV7-2 . TGTGCCAGCAGCTTACCCGGCCAGAGCTCCTATAATTCACCCCTCCACTTT CASSLPGQSSYNSPLHF
TRBJ2-1 . TRBV9 . TGTGCCAGCAGCGGGGACGCCAAGGGGGATGAGCAGTTCTTC CASSGDAKGDEQFF
TRBJ1-1 . TRBV7-2 . TGTGCCAGCAGCTTAAGCACAGGACGAATGAACACTGAAGCTTTCTTT CASSLSTGRMNTEAFF
TRBJ1-5 . TRBV21-1 . TGTGCCAGCAGCCCTCTAGAGAGGCCCCAGCATTTT CASSPLERPQHF
TRBJ2-7 . TRBV27 . TGTGCCAGCAGTTTCCTACAAAGGGAGCGGACCTACGAGCAGTACTTC CASSFLQRERTYEQYF
TRBJ1-5 . TRBV27 . TGTGCCAGCAGCCCCTTTTCCCGGACGGCAAGCAATCAGCCCCAGCATTTT CASSPFSRTASNQPQHF
TRBJ2-1 . TRBV11-2 . TGTGCCAGCAGCTTAGGTCTAGAGCAGTTCTTC CASSLGLEQFF
TRBJ2-3 . TRBV24-1 . TGTGCCACCAGTGATTTGCATGCAGATACGCAGTATTTT CATSDLHADTQYF
TRBJ1-6 . TRBV21-1 . TGTGCCAGCAGCAAAACAATACGGGACTCACCCCTCCACTTT CASSKTIRDSPLHF
TRBJ2-3 . TRBV10-3 . TGTGCCATCAGGAACCCCGGACAGCTAAGGGATACGCAGTATTTT CAIRNPGQLRDTQYF
TRBJ2-6 TRBD1 TRBV19 . TGTGCCAGTGTACCGGGACAGGGGGTTCTTGGGGCCAACGTCCTGACTTTC CASVPGQGVLGANVLTF
TRBJ2-2 TRBD1 TRBV7-2 . TGTGCCAGCAGCGCACGACAGGGGCCGAACACCGGGGAGCTGTTTTTT CASSARQGPNTGELFF
TRBJ1-5 . TRBV5-8 few TGTGCCAGCGAGGTAGGAAGAGCCAATCAGCCCCAGCATTTT CASEVGRANQPQHF
TRBJ1-1 . TRBV6-5 . TGTGCCAGCAGTTACTCGGCCACTGAAGCTTTCTTT CASSYSATEAFF
TRBJ2-5 . TRBV18 . TGTGCCAGCTCATCGTTGGGCCAAGAGACCCAGTACTTC CASSSLGQETQYF
TRBJ1-2 . TRBV5-1 . TGCGCCAGCAGCGAGATGCCGGGTGCAGGCTACACCTTC CASSEMPGAGYTF
TRBJ1-2 . TRBV7-9 . TGTGCCAGCAGCTTGGTCGGGCCCGGTCCGGGAGGCTACACCTTC CASSLVGPGPGGYTF
TRBJ2-5 TRBD1 TRBV18 . TGTGCCAGCTCACCCGGGACAGGGAAGGAGACCCAGTACTTC CASSPGTGKETQYF
TRBJ1-6 . TRBV23-1 . TGCGCCAGCAGTCAATCAATGAAACAACGGAGAAATTCACCCCTCCACTTT CASSQSMKQRRNSPLHF
TRBJ2-7 TRBD1 TRBV15 . TGTGCCACCAGCTATACAACCGGGACAGGACGTTACGAGCAGTACTTC CATSYTTGTGRYEQYF
TRBJ1-5 . TRBV7-2 . TGTGCCAGCAGCTTAGCTGGTCCATACTATAATCAGCCCCAGCATTTT CASSLAGPYYNQPQHF
TRBJ1-5 . TRBV2 few TGTGCCAGCAGACAAGGGACACCAAATCAGCCCCAGCATTTT CASRQGTPNQPQHF
TRBJ1-1 . TRBV20-1 . TGCAGTGCAGGGGGATATGAAGCTTTCTTT CSAGGYEAFF
TRBJ2-3 TRBD2 TRBV2 . TGTGCCAGCAGTGAAACTAGCGCTAGCACAGATACGCAGTATTTT CASSETSASTDTQYF
TRBJ1-2 . TRBV30 . TGTGCCTGGAGTGGGATTCTGACCCCTGGGGACTATGGCTACACCTTC CAWSGILTPGDYGYTF
TRBJ2-3 . TRBV6-2/TRBV6-3 . TGTGCCAGCAGTTTTATTACAGGGACAGATACGCAGTATTTT CASSFITGTDTQYF
TRBJ1-1 TRBD1 TRBV6-5 . TGTGCCAGCAGTTCTCATGGGACAGCGAACACTGAAGCTTTCTTT CASSSHGTANTEAFF
TRBJ1-6 TRBD1 TRBV11-2 . TGTGCCAGCAGCCAAGGGACAGAACGTTCACCCCTCCACTTT CASSQGTERSPLHF
TRBJ2-3 . TRBV24-1 . TGTGCCACCAGTGATTTTGGCAGCACAGATACGCAGTATTTT CATSDFGSTDTQYF
TRBJ1-2 . TRBV27 few TGTGCCAGCAGTCCAACTTCGACGGGCTATGGCTACACCTTC CASSPTSTGYGYTF
TRBJ2-1 TRBD2 TRBV7-6 . TGTGCCAGCAGCCCAAATACGGGGGGAGTAGGTGAGCAGTTCTTC CASSPNTGGVGEQFF
TRBJ1-6 . TRBV3-1/TRBV3-2 . TGTGCCAGCAGCCATGATCGGATTAGATCACCCCTCCACTTT CASSHDRIRSPLHF
TRBJ2-6 . TRBV3-1/TRBV3-2 . TGTGCCAGCAGCCAAGATCTGTTACGAGGGCGGCGGGGGGCCAACGTCCTGACTTTC CASSQDLLRGRRGANVLTF
TRBJ2-3 . TRBV7-6 . TGTGCCAGCGGTGGGACAGATACGCAGTATTTT CASGGTDTQYF
TRBJ1-1 . TRBV2 . TGTGCCAGCGGATCGACGGAAAGAAGTGAAGCTTTCTTT CASGSTERSEAFF
TRBJ1-2 . TRBV7-2 . TGTGCCAGCAGCTTGAGGACAGCTAACTATGGCTACACCTTC CASSLRTANYGYTF
TRBJ2-5 . TRBV7-2 . TGTGCCAGCAGCTTAGCCGGGACCCAAAGGACCCAGTACTTC CASSLAGTQRTQYF
TRBJ2-7 TRBD1 TRBV11-2 . TGTGCCAGCAGCCCCGTCGGCTGGCAGGGGGCCGGCGAGCAGTACTTC CASSPVGWQGAGEQYF
TRBJ2-1 TRBD2 TRBV24-1 . TGTGCCACCAGTGACTTCCCGGTCGGAGCGGGAGGAGGCTATGAGCAGTTCTTC CATSDFPVGAGGGYEQFF
TRBJ2-2 TRBD1 TRBV9 . TGTGCCAGCAGCGTAGCAGGGGGCACCGGGGAGCTGTTTTTT CASSVAGGTGELFF
TRBJ1-2 TRBD1 TRBV6-5 . TGTGCCAGCAGTTCCATCACAGGGGGCAGTCGCTATGGCTACACCTTC CASSSITGGSRYGYTF
TRBJ1-6 . TRBV30 . TGTGCCTGGAGAGGTCACGGGGGCTCACCCCTCCACTTT CAWRGHGGSPLHF